This passage covers 23 T cell receptor beta chains from one sample sequenced in a study of molecular identifiers for immune sequencing clone quantification. One entry per CDR3 protein, called by TCRdb with MiXCR from the PCR reads. The table lists about half a million distinct CDR3 sequences, around a fifth of them singletons. The sequencing input was naive CD8+ T cells from blood, with Jurkat cell RNA spiked in. Subset specified: FACS-sorted CD8+CD4-CCR7+CD45RA+ naive T cells. The receptors come from a human donor in good health. Some libraries in this study had Jurkat cell RNA spiked in.

A few counts support this clonotype. This chain uses TRBV21-1 with TRBJ1-5; the table names TRBD1, a call not compared with the DNA. TRBV21-1 is a pseudogene locus. The CDR3 consists of 17 residues. As DNA, the CDR3 is TGTGCCAGCAGCAAAGGATCGCGGACAGCTAGCAATCAGCCCCAGCATTTT. Encoded protein: CASSKGSRTASNQPQHF.

This clonotype was seen repeatedly, ten times or more. V and J are TRBV4-1 and TRBJ2-7; tentatively, D is TRBD1 (5 bases). The CDR3 runs to 15 residues. Trimming shortened V by 0 bases and J by 4 bases, and 13 bases separated the two germline ends. Germline-derived CDR1 and CDR2 are MGHRA and YSYEKL. The CDR3: CASSQDRAVLYEQYF. The CDR3, as DNA: TGCGCCAGCAGCCAAGACAGGGCTGTGCTGTACGAGCAGTACTTC.

This clonotype has more than one count but fewer than ten. The rearrangement links TRBV7-2 to TRBJ2-2, with D uncertain. CDR3 length equals 19 residues. Germline V gene sequence: CDR1 SGHTA, CDR2 FQGNSA. With 2 bases removed from V and 1 base from J, the gap between germline ends came to 20 bases. DNA of the CDR3: TGTGCCAGCAGCTTAACCACCGACTTTTGGGCAGTGAACACCGGGGAGCTGTTTTTT. It codes for CASSLTTDFWAVNTGELFF.

In this sample, this clonotype turned up many times. J is TRBJ2-3 and V is TRBV29-1; 10 bases line up with TRBD2. The CDR3 runs to 14 residues. V shed 4 bases and J 3 bases; nucleotides not matched to a gene: 4. Germline CDR1 SQVTM, CDR2 ANQGSEA. The CDR3, as DNA: TGCAGCGTTGCCCTAGCGGGGGTGACAGATACGCAGTATTTT. Translated: CSVALAGVTDTQYF.

With regard to this clonotype: One base away lies a much larger clone, so this may be a sequencing read error. The chain combines TRBV7-2 with TRBJ2-3; the match to TRBD2 covers 7 bases. Germline assignment: CDR1 SGHTA and CDR2 FQGNSA. There are 14 residues in the CDR3. The CDR3 loop reads CANSLEGGLDTQYF. Here the CDR3 DNA reads TGTGCCAACAGCTTAGAGGGAGGGCTTGATACGCAGTATTTT.

Worth noting for this clonotype: Given the absence of the conserved phenylalanine or tryptophan at the CDR3 end, a read error is likely. The CDR3 region has the DNA TGTGCCAGCAGTCCACCGGGAGGCAGGTCCAACGAGCAGTACTCC. Translated: CASSPPGGRSNEQYS. The gene calls are TRBV12-3 or TRBV12-4 and TRBJ2-7, with TRBD2 matching 7 bases. V trimming: 5 bases; J trimming: 5 bases; junction bases outside the gene matches: 12. The CDR3 has 15 amino acids.

The sample holds many counts of this clonotype. The V gene is TRBV7-9, the J gene TRBJ2-3; the match to TRBD2 covers 8 bases. This CDR3 has 17 amino acids. J was trimmed by 0 bases and V by 2 bases; bases with no gene match: 7. In germline, CDR1 is SEHNR, CDR2 FQNEAQ (reference sequence). The CDR3 DNA follows: TGTGCCAGCAGCTTATCGGCGGGAGGATTTAGCACAGATACGCAGTATTTT. As protein: CASSLSAGGFSTDTQYF.

This clonotype has just one count. One base away lies a much larger clone, so this may be a sequencing read error. This chain links TRBV4-3 with TRBJ2-5; D might be TRBD2 (7 bases). Germline V gives CDR1 LGHNA, CDR2 YSLEER. This CDR3 comprises 14 residues. In nucleotides, the CDR3 is TGCGCCAGCAAATCTCCGGGGGGCGGCGAGACCCAGTGCTTC. Its translation: CASKSPGGGETQCF.

The chain links TRBV20-1 to TRBJ2-3; 11 nucleotides align to TRBD1. V lost 3 bases and J lost 5; bases outside the gene matches: 4. CDR1 and CDR2 from the germline V gene are DFQATT and SNEGSKA (reference sequence). The CDR3 loop spans 14 amino acids. The CDR3 bases are TGCAGTGCTAGTTGGACAGGGGGCGAAGATACGCAGTATTTT. Its protein product is CSASWTGGEDTQYF.

In regard to this clonotype: An end of the junction differs from the germline gene, which may be a read error. The chain uses TRBV4-3 and TRBJ2-5; D is undetermined. The germline V gene has CDR1 LGHNA and CDR2 YSLEER. This CDR3 has 15 amino acids. CDR3 protein: CASRQGEGIGETQYF. For the CDR3, the DNA is TGCGCCAGCAGACAAGGAGAAGGGATAGGAGAGACCCAGTACTTC.

This clonotype was seen ten or more times. CDR3 nucleotides: TGCAGCGTTGAAGAAGTGAACACCGGGGAGCTGTTTTTT. It translates to CSVEEVNTGELFF. V and J are TRBV29-1 and TRBJ2-2; D uncertain. V was cut by 0 bases and J by 1 base, with 3 bases left in between. Germline V CDR1 and CDR2: SQVTM, ANQGSEA. The CDR3 is 13 amino acids.

This clonotype was detected only a few times. The chain employs TRBV6-2 or TRBV6-3 and TRBJ2-7, with D perhaps TRBD1 (5 bases). Between the trimmed V and J ends, which lost 0 bases and 6 bases, there was a span of 9 bases. The CDR3 runs 13 residues. Germline loops: CDR1 MNHEY, CDR2 SVGEGT. DNA for the CDR3: TGTGCCAGCAGTTACTCGGCCCAGGGCGAGCAGTACTTC. Encoded protein: CASSYSAQGEQYF.

The chain uses TRBV4-1 and TRBJ1-1; 10 nucleotides align to TRBD1. This CDR3 contains 15 residues. Trimming removed 3 bases from V and 6 bases from J; junction bases left unmatched: 7. Germline-derived CDR1 and CDR2 are MGHRA and YSYEKL. The CDR3 bases are TGCGCCAGCAGCCATCCGGGACAGGGGTTTCCTGAAGCTTTCTTT. Translated: CASSHPGQGFPEAFF.

This clonotype showed up many times. The chain links TRBV9 to TRBJ1-1; possible D gene TRBD1, 5 bases. CDR3 size: 13 residues. Trimming removed 0 bases at V and 9 bases at J, with 12 bases between. CDR1 and CDR2 from the germline V gene are SGDLS and YYNGEE. CDR3 loop: CASSVEGRLQAFF. For the CDR3, the DNA is TGTGCCAGCAGCGTAGAGGGGAGGCTTCAAGCTTTCTTT.

About this clonotype: Possible read error: a much larger clone is one base away. The CDR3 coding sequence is TGTGCCAGCAGTTTATCTGGAGGGACTTCGAACGCTGAAGCTTTCTTT. Encoded protein: CASSLSGGTSNAEAFF. V usage is TRBV27 and J usage is TRBJ1-1; a possible D gene is TRBD1 (5 bases). CDR1 is MNHEY, CDR2 SMNVEV, per germline (reference sequence). This CDR3 has 16 amino acids.

Turning to this clonotype: Germline and junction disagree at one end, which may indicate a read error. This rearrangement joins TRBV28 to TRBJ1-1; D uncertain. The CDR3 is made up of 14 amino acids. Germline values: CDR1 MDHEN, CDR2 SYDVKM. Here the CDR3 reads CASSYGSQNTVAFF. The CDR3 coding sequence is TGTGCCAGTAGTTACGGCAGCCAAAACACTGTAGCTTTCTTT.

About this clonotype: A junction boundary mismatches the germline segment, possibly from a read error. The V gene is TRBV9, the J gene TRBJ2-7; TRBD2 might be the D (6 bases). The CDR3 has 15 amino acids. CDR1 and CDR2 from the germline V gene are SGDLS and YYNGEE. Written as DNA, the CDR3 is TGTGCCAGCAGCGGGTCGGGGGAACCGAACTACGAGCGGTACTTC. Translated: CASSGSGEPNYERYF.

Comment on this clonotype: With a much larger clone just one base away, this may be a read error. V usage is TRBV28 and J usage is TRBJ2-7; unclear D gene. The CDR3 runs to 12 residues. Trimming shortened V by 8 bases and J by 1 base, and 9 bases separated the two germline ends. CDR1 and CDR2 (germline): MDHEN, SYDVKM. CDR3 amino acids: CASYNHSYEQYF. The CDR3 nucleotides read TGTGCCAGCTACAACCATTCCTACGAGCAGTACTTC.

In this sample, this clonotype turned up a few times. The chain couples TRBV19 to TRBJ2-7; D ambiguous. The length of the CDR3 is 15 residues. Per germline, CDR1 LNHDA and CDR2 SQIVND (reference sequence). Trimming took off 7 bases at V and 2 bases at J, with 18 bases between the two ends. The CDR3 DNA follows: TGTGCCAGTACCCACTCCGTAGGCCAGACCTACGAGCAGTACTTC. The encoded protein is CASTHSVGQTYEQYF.

There are a few counts of this clonotype. The chain carries TRBV2 and TRBJ1-4; D uncertain. Germline assignment: CDR1 SNHLY and CDR2 FYNNEI. Trimming stripped 6 bases from V and 7 bases from J, with 6 bases between. The CDR3 runs to 11 residues. DNA of the CDR3: TGTGCCAGCAGCATGGGTGAAAAACTGTTTTTT. It specifies CASSMGEKLFF.

The table lists this clonotype with many counts. The chain carries TRBV29-1 and TRBJ2-3; D is perhaps TRBD1 (6 bases). Deletions cut 6 bases from V and 2 bases from J, with 18 bases between. Germline V gives CDR1 SQVTM, CDR2 ANQGSEA. This CDR3 region has 15 residues. The CDR3 DNA follows: TGCAGCGTCCTATCTGCGGACAGACTCACAGATACGCAGTATTTT. It encodes CSVLSADRLTDTQYF.

Ten or more counts support this clonotype. This sequence joins TRBV12-3 or TRBV12-4 and TRBJ1-1; the D gene is possibly TRBD1 (6 bases). V gave up 4 bases and J gave up 1 base, with 13 bases separating them. CDR3 length: 15 residues. CDR3 amino acids: CASSSTDRQNTEAFF. The DNA of the CDR3 is TGTGCCAGCAGTTCAACGGACAGACAGAACACTGAAGCTTTCTTT.

The V and J genes are TRBV2 and TRBJ1-2; D ambiguous. The germline V gene encodes CDR1 SNHLY and CDR2 FYNNEI. The CDR3 is made up of 16 amino acids. Deletions cut 4 bases from V and 4 bases from J, with 19 bases between. The CDR3 reads CASSAFWSSDGYGYTF. The CDR3 DNA reads TGTGCCAGCAGTGCCTTCTGGTCCTCTGACGGCTATGGCTACACCTTC.